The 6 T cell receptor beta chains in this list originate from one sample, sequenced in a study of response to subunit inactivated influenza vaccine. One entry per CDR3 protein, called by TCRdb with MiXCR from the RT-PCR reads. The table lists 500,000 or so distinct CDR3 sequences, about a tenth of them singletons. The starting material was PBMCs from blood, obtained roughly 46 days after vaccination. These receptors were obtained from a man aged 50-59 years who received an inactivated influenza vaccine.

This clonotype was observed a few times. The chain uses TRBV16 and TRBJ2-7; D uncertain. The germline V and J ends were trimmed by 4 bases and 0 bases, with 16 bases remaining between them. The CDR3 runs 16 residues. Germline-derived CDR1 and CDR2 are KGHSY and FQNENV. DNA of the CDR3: TGTGCCAGCAGCCTCTCGCTGGGGTTAAGCTCCTACGAGCAGTACTTC. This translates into CASSLSLGLSSYEQYF.

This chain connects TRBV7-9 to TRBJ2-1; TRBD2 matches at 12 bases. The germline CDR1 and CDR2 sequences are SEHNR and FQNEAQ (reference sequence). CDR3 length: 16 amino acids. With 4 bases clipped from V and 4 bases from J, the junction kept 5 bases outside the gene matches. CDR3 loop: CASSSSGGAKYNEQFF. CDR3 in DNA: TGTGCCAGCAGCTCTAGCGGGGGGGCGAAGTACAATGAGCAGTTCTTC.

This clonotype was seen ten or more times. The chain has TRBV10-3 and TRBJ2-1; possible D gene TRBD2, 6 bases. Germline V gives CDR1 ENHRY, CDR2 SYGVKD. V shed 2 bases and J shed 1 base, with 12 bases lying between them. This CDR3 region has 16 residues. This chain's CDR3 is CAISEPTGLSYNEQFF. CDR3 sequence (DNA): TGTGCCATCAGTGAGCCGACGGGACTGTCCTACAATGAGCAGTTCTTC.

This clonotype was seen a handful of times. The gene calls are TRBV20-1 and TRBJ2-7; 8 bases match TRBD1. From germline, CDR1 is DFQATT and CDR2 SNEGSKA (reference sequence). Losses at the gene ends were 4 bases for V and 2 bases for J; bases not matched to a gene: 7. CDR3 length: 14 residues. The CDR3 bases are TGCAGTGCTAAATCAACGACAGGGGCCTACGAGCAGTACTTC. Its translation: CSAKSTTGAYEQYF.

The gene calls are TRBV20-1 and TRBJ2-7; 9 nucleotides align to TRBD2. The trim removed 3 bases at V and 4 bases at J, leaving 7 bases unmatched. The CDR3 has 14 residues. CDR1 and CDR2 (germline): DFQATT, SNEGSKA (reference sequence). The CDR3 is CSARTETSGYEQYF. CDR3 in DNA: TGCAGTGCTAGGACGGAGACTAGCGGATACGAGCAGTACTTC.

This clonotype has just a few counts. The CDR3 DNA is TGCGCCAGCAGCTTGGGGGGGGGACCGAGGATGGAGACCCAGTACTTC. This gives the protein CASSLGGGPRMETQYF. The rearrangement joins TRBV5-1 to TRBJ2-5; TRBD2 matches at 7 bases. The junction had 10 bases not matched to a gene; V was cut back by 0 bases and J by 5 bases. This CDR3 is built from 16 residues. Germline CDR1 is SGHRS and CDR2 is YFSETQ.